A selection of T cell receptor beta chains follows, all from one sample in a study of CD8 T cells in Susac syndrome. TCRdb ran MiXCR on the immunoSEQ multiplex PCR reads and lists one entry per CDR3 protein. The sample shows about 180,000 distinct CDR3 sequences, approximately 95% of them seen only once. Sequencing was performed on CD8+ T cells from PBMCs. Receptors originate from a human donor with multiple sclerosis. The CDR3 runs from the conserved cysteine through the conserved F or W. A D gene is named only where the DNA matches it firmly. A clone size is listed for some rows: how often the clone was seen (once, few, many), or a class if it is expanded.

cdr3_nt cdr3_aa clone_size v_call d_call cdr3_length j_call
TGTGCCAGCAAACCCGGGACTAGTATCAATGAGCAGTTCTTC CASKPGTSINEQFF - TRBV6-5 TRBD2 14 TRBJ2-1
TGTGCCAGCAGCGTACACGGACAGGGGGTAAGGGAGACCCAGTACTTC CASSVHGQGVRETQYF - TRBV9 TRBD1 16 TRBJ2-5
TGTGCCAGCAGAGGGACTAGCGGGCCCTACGAGCAGTACTTC CASRGTSGPYEQYF - TRBV28 TRBD2 14 TRBJ2-7
TGCAGTGCCACCGACGAGCGGGACTCCTACAATGAGCAGTTCTTC CSATDERDSYNEQFF - TRBV20-1 TRBD2 15 TRBJ2-1
TGTGCCAGCAGCTTATCCGGGGGCTATGGCTACACCTTC CASSLSGGYGYTF - TRBV7-9 - 13 TRBJ1-2
TGTGCCAGCAGCCAAGCCCAGGGAAGTGGGACCGGGGAGCTGTTTTTT CASSQAQGSGTGELFF - TRBV3-1 - 16 TRBJ2-2
TGTGCCACCAGCAGAGGGGCGGGGGCTCAGGAGACCCAGTACTTC CATSRGAGAQETQYF - TRBV15 - 15 TRBJ2-5
TGTGCCAGCAGTACGAACCAAGAGACCCAGTACTTC CASSTNQETQYF - TRBV9 - 12 TRBJ2-5
TGTGCCTGGAGTGTACTCGGGGAAGGCAATCAGCCCCAGCATTTT CAWSVLGEGNQPQHF - TRBV30 - 15 TRBJ1-5
TGTGCCAGCAGTCCCCATAGGGATACGCAGTATTTT CASSPHRDTQYF - TRBV27 - 12 TRBJ2-3
TGTGCCAGCAGCCCGAGCGGGGGGAACTCCTACGAGCAGTACTTC CASSPSGGNSYEQYF - TRBV9 TRBD2 15 TRBJ2-7
TGCAGTGCCAGACCGCGGGACAAGGATTGGGACTATGGCTACACCTTC CSARPRDKDWDYGYTF - TRBV20-1 - 16 TRBJ1-2
TGTGCCAGCACCCCGGGTTGGACCCAAGAGACCCAGTACTTC CASTPGWTQETQYF - TRBV25-1 - 14 TRBJ2-5
TGTGCCAGCAGTTTATCAAGCGGGAGCTGGCAAGAGACCCAGTACTTC CASSLSSGSWQETQYF - TRBV27 TRBD2 16 TRBJ2-5
TGTGCCATCAGTGCCTCTGTGGGGGTTGGCACTGAAGCTTTCTTT CAISASVGVGTEAFF - TRBV10-3 - 15 TRBJ1-1
TGCAGTGCAACCGGGACAGGATACTACGAGCAGTACTTC CSATGTGYYEQYF - TRBV20-1 TRBD1 13 TRBJ2-7
TGTGCCAGCAGCTTAGTATTGCTGGGTGAGCAGTTCTTC CASSLVLLGEQFF - TRBV7-9 - 13 TRBJ2-1
TGTGCCAGCAGGGGGCTAACGACAGGGGTCAGGAGAGCCAAAAACATTCAGTACTTC CASRGLTTGVRRAKNIQYF - TRBV2 TRBD1 19 TRBJ2-4
TGTGCCAGCAGCCCCGGGGAGGGTTGGTCCTACAATGAGCAGTTCTTC CASSPGEGWSYNEQFF - TRBV27 TRBD2 16 TRBJ2-1
TGCAGCGTTGATTTGGGGGGCCTGGGCTCCTACGAGCAGTACTTC CSVDLGGLGSYEQYF once TRBV29-1 - 15 TRBJ2-7
TGTGCCATCAGGAAGGGCCTGAACGAGCAGTACTTC CAIRKGLNEQYF - TRBV10-3 - 12 TRBJ2-7
TGTGCCAGCAGTTTCTTTCCCATGACGCAGTATTTT CASSFFPMTQYF once TRBV28 - 12 TRBJ2-3
TGTGCCAGTAGTATAGATGACTACGGGACCAACTATGGCTACACCTTC CASSIDDYGTNYGYTF - TRBV19 - 16 TRBJ1-2
TGTGCCAGCAGCTTAGGATCGGGGAGGGAGTTCTTC CASSLGSGREFF - TRBV7-9 TRBD2 12 TRBJ2-1
TGTGCCAGCAGCGCCGGGACAGGCAAAACCTACGAGCAGTACTTC CASSAGTGKTYEQYF few TRBV6-1 TRBD1 15 TRBJ2-7
TGTGCCAGCAGTTGGGGGACAGGGGGAGGCACTGAAGCTTTCTTT CASSWGTGGGTEAFF - TRBV27 TRBD1 15 TRBJ1-1
TGCAGCGTTGAAGAGACAGCTTCCGAAGCTTTCTTT CSVEETASEAFF - TRBV29-1 - 12 TRBJ1-1
TGTGCCAGCAGCTCAGGGGGGCGGGCCTATGGCTACACCTTC CASSSGGRAYGYTF - TRBV3-1 TRBD1 14 TRBJ1-2
TGCGCCAGCAGCCAAGTAGGTTTCTACGAGCAGTACTTC CASSQVGFYEQYF - TRBV4-1 - 13 TRBJ2-7
TGTGCCAGCAGCGAGTCATCCGAGCAGTACTTC CASSESSEQYF - TRBV4-2 - 11 TRBJ2-7
TGTGCCAGCAGTTTTACTAGCGGGAGGGCCAAAGATACGCAGTATTTT CASSFTSGRAKDTQYF - TRBV27 TRBD2 16 TRBJ2-3
TGCAGTGCTACGGACAGGGGCTACAACTATGGCTACACCTTC CSATDRGYNYGYTF once TRBV20-1 TRBD1 14 TRBJ1-2
TGCAGCGTTGAAACGGGACAGGGGGAAGAGACCCAGTACTTC CSVETGQGEETQYF - TRBV29-1 TRBD1 14 TRBJ2-5
TGTGCCAGCAGTGAAGACCCAAACGGGGTCTCCTACGAGCAGTACTTC CASSEDPNGVSYEQYF - TRBV2 - 16 TRBJ2-7
TGTGCCAGCAGTTACTCGGGGACCCACAATGAGCAGTTCTTC CASSYSGTHNEQFF - TRBV6-5 - 14 TRBJ2-1
TGTGCCAGCAGCTCAGAAACCTCTCCGGGACGATGGACTAGCGGGATTCCCTACGAGCAGTACTTC CASSSETSPGRWTSGIPYEQYF - TRBV11-2 TRBD2 22 TRBJ2-7
TGTGCCAGCAGTTTAACGCGGGGGCTATACAATGAGCAGTTCTTC CASSLTRGLYNEQFF - TRBV27 - 15 TRBJ2-1
TGTGCCAGCAGTGCAAACCTCAACAGGGCGAGCACAGATACGCAGTATTTT CASSANLNRASTDTQYF - TRBV2 - 17 TRBJ2-3
TGTGCCAGCAAGAGAGGGGGGAATGAGCAGTTCTTC CASKRGGNEQFF - TRBV28 - 12 TRBJ2-1
TGTGCCACCAGCAGAGTCCCGGGACAGGGCCCAGATACGCAGTATTTT CATSRVPGQGPDTQYF - TRBV15 TRBD1 16 TRBJ2-3
TGTGCCAGCAGTTCGTCCTGGGGGACTAGCGGGATGGAGACCCAGTACTTC CASSSSWGTSGMETQYF - TRBV12-3/TRBV12-4 TRBD2 17 TRBJ2-5
TGTGCCAGCAGTTTTGGGGGACGGATGAACACTGAAGCTTTCTTT CASSFGGRMNTEAFF - TRBV27 - 15 TRBJ1-1
TGTGCCTGGACTATTACGATGGGGGGCGAGCAGTACTTC CAWTITMGGEQYF - TRBV30 - 13 TRBJ2-7
TGTGCCTGGAGTGTAGGAGGGTCAGCCAAAAACATTCAGTACTTC CAWSVGGSAKNIQYF - TRBV30 - 15 TRBJ2-4
TGTGCCAGCAGCGGGTGGGAACGGGAGCTGTTTTTT CASSGWERELFF - TRBV9 - 12 TRBJ2-2
TGTGCCAGTCAGAGTTTTCGTGGACAGCCCCAGCATTTT CASQSFRGQPQHF - TRBV2 - 13 TRBJ1-5
TGTGCCAGCGAGGACTCGCCCACAGATACGCAGTATTTT CASEDSPTDTQYF - TRBV7-9 - 13 TRBJ2-3
TGTGCCAGCAGTTTATCGGTAGCAGCGGATACGCAGTATTTT CASSLSVAADTQYF - TRBV27 - 14 TRBJ2-3
TGTGCCATCGGGGAAGACGGAGCGGCCCAAGAGACCCAGTACTTC CAIGEDGAAQETQYF - TRBV10-3 - 15 TRBJ2-5
TGTGCCAGCAGGGGGATAAACTTGAACGAGCAGTACTTC CASRGINLNEQYF - TRBV27 - 13 TRBJ2-7
TGTGCCAGCAGCAGCGGGGGCCTAACCTACGAGCAGTACTTC CASSSGGLTYEQYF - TRBV3-1 TRBD2 14 TRBJ2-7
TGTGCCAGCAGTGAGACGGTGTCTAGCTTAGAGACCCAGTACTTC CASSETVSSLETQYF - TRBV25-1 - 15 TRBJ2-5
TGCAGTGCTTGGACTAGGGACTACGAGCAGTACTTC CSAWTRDYEQYF - TRBV20-1 TRBD2 12 TRBJ2-7